The 10 T cell receptor beta chains below all came from one sample that was sequenced in a study of cytomegalovirus exposure and HLA in healthy donors. Clones were read by immunoSEQ multiplex PCR, and TCRdb kept only the in-frame ones, dropping some. The sample includes fewer than 150,000 clones, around 88% of them seen just once. Material for sequencing was PBMCs. These receptors all stem from a woman aged 18-30 years in good health and CMV-seropositive.

The chain recombines TRBV29-1 with TRBJ2-2; 13 nucleotides agree with TRBD2. The CDR3 length is 17 residues. The junction had 9 bases not matched to a gene; V was cut back by 5 bases and J by 3 bases. The germline V gene has CDR1 SQVTM and CDR2 ANQGSEA. CDR3 protein: CSVRRLAGGRDTGELFF. The CDR3 DNA reads as TGCAGCGTTCGTCGACTAGCGGGGGGCCGGGACACCGGGGAGCTGTTTTTT.

The rearrangement uses TRBV28 and TRBJ1-1, with TRBD1 as a possible D gene (5 bases). Trimming removed 3 bases at V and 1 base at J, with 9 bases between. The CDR3 loop spans 14 amino acids. CDR1 and CDR2 (germline): MDHEN, SYDVKM. CDR3 in DNA: TGTGCCAGCAGTTTCAGAGACAGGAACACTGAAGCTTTCTTT. Translation: CASSFRDRNTEAFF.

In nucleotides, the CDR3 is TGTGCCAGCAGACCCGGACCGAGGGGGAGCGAGCAGTACTTC. This gives the protein CASRPGPRGSEQYF. The chain has TRBV6-5 and TRBJ2-7; TRBD1 might be the D (6 bases). Germline V gives CDR1 MNHEY, CDR2 SVGAGI. V lost 6 bases and J 6 bases, leaving 18 bases between the germline ends. This CDR3 region has 14 residues.

The chain carries TRBV7-3 and TRBJ2-2; a weak D match, TRBD1 (6 bases). The V gene lost 4 bases and the J gene lost 5 bases, with 8 bases spanning the gap. Looked up from germline, CDR1 is SGHTA and CDR2 is FQGTGA. The CDR3 totals 13 residues. The CDR3 DNA follows: TGTGCCAGCAGCTCCACAGGGACCGGGGAGCTGTTTTTT. Protein product: CASSSTGTGELFF.

This clone appeared once. The chain combines TRBV30 with TRBJ2-5; D possibly corresponds to TRBD2 (5 bases). This CDR3 contains 16 residues. V lost 1 base and J lost 2, with 17 bases in between. Germline CDR1 GTSNPN, CDR2 SVGIG (reference sequence). CDR3: CAWSGAWRTEQETQYF. DNA of the CDR3: TGTGCCTGGAGTGGCGCATGGAGGACGGAACAAGAGACCCAGTACTTC.

This chain links TRBV18 with TRBJ1-2, with 10 bases identical to TRBD1. The germline V gene has CDR1 KGHSH and CDR2 LQKENI. The junction had 6 bases not matched to a gene; V was cut back by 5 bases and J by 0 bases. This CDR3 comprises 16 residues. CDR3 nucleotide sequence: TGTGCCAGCTCAATACGCGGGACAGGGGCTAACTATGGCTACACCTTC. It is translated as CASSIRGTGANYGYTF.

This clone has ten or more counts. This chain links TRBV5-4 with TRBJ1-1; TRBD1 matches 8 bases. CDR1 and CDR2 (germline): SGHNT, YYREEE (reference sequence). The CDR3 is 15 amino acids. V shed 4 bases and J 1 base; nucleotides not matched to a gene: 6. The CDR3 spells CASSDPTGGNTEAFF. CDR3 coding DNA: TGTGCCAGCAGCGACCCCACAGGGGGGAACACTGAAGCTTTCTTT. The whole variable domain, remainder taken from reference TRBV5-4 and TRBJ1-1, is ETGVTQSPTHLIKTRGQQVTLRCSSQSGHNTVSWYQQALGQGPQFIFQYYREEENGRGNFPPRFSGLQFPNYSSELNVNALELDDSALYLCASSDPTGGNTEAFFGQGTRLTVV.

There are many counts of this clone. The chain is built from TRBV6-1 and TRBJ2-7, with 8 bases matching TRBD1. The J segment lost 7 bases and the V segment lost 5 bases, leaving 13 bases of the junction unmatched. Germline loops: CDR1 MNHNS, CDR2 SASEGT. The CDR3 extends over 15 amino acids. The CDR3 sequence is CASSRARDRPLEQYF. Written as DNA, the CDR3 is TGTGCCAGCAGTCGGGCTCGGGACAGGCCCCTAGAGCAGTACTTC.

J is TRBJ2-2 and V is TRBV25-1; the match to TRBD1 covers 8 bases. The CDR3 loop spans 15 amino acids. V lost 6 bases to trimming and J lost 5 bases; unmatched junction nucleotides: 8. CDR1 is MGHDK and CDR2 is SYGVNS in the germline V gene. The CDR3 reads CASSPGTGDTGELFF. Here the CDR3 DNA reads TGTGCCAGCAGCCCCGGGACAGGCGATACCGGGGAGCTGTTTTTT.

In this sample, this clone turned up a few times. CDR3 protein: CASSVGQTAYGYTF. The CDR3 DNA reads as TGTGCCAGCAGTGTTGGACAGACAGCCTATGGCTACACCTTC. This chain joins TRBV6-1 and TRBJ1-2; TRBD1 might be the D (6 bases). The V and J ends lost 4 bases and 4 bases respectively, with 13 bases between them. The germline V gene has CDR1 MNHNS and CDR2 SASEGT. This CDR3 spans 14 amino acids.